This T cell receptor (beta chain) was documented in a study of low-dose radiotherapy and immunotherapy resistance in tumors (dated by TCRdb to 2021 to 2024). Notes on the research overall: In Cohort 1, each fraction delivered 0.5 Gy every 2 weeks, and the prescribed total PTV dose was 6.5 Gy. Starting on cycle 1 day 1, patients took 300 mg of aspirin by mouth once daily for four cycles. Patients were given nivolumab as a 240 mg flat dose every two weeks and ipilimumab at 1 mg/kg every six weeks, with both drugs delivered intravenously. Eight patients were included in the translational analysis: three from the first dose cohort and the first five from the second dose cohort. Cyclophosphamide 200 mg/m2 was given intravenously every two weeks, one day before each radiation and immunotherapy administration. Cohort 2 received 1 Gy per fraction every two weeks, with a total of 13 Gy over 26 weeks. Trial participants were not randomized into treatment groups.

Sequenced using an Illumina HiSeq 2500. First-strand cDNA was synthesized with Superscript III and a set of TRAV- and TRBV-specific primers, covering both TCRalpha and TCRbeta chains. A roughly 19-cycle PCR with Phusion amplified the TCRs, pairing a constant-region primer with the adapter that was attached to the V primers. The isolated mRNA was amplified using the MessageAmp II aRNA Amplification Kit, with in vitro transcription performed for around 16 hours at 37 degrees C. The Dynabeads mRNA DIRECT Purification Kit was used to isolate the mRNA for TCR sequencing. Indexed Illumina adapters were added in a second Phusion PCR of approximately 25 cycles, after which AMPure XP beads were used to purify the products. Turning to the authors' computational methods: Using custom Perl scripts, TCR sequences encoding the same protein were pooled, out-of-frame sequences were removed, and the abundance of each clonotype was computed. Any TCR sequence backed by just one read was left out of the analysis. The metrics used to describe the repertoires included Shannon entropy, Gini index, clonality, richness, and the frequency of TCRs shared between repertoires. TCRdb redid the processing of the public reads, applying fastp at Q25 and MiXCR, and retained in-frame beta chains. Every entry covers one CDR3 protein and lists the most common genes and DNA from its rows. TCRdb, rather than the study authors, made the V and J calls. For this sample the table gives around 80,000 distinct CDR3 sequences, of which about a sixth were detected only once. Roughly 1.5% of the sample rests with the top ten.

The sample holds many counts of this clonotype. No cognate antigen has been identified for it. It has no much larger one-base neighbor in the sample; base qualities were not kept. The time point tag for this specimen amounts to: after trial treatment. The treatment or condition label here, explained by the study, means: LDRT plus nivolumab, ipilimumab, low-dose cyclophosphamide and aspirin (RACIN trial). The donors took part in RACIN, a single-arm, phase I, dose-escalation trial that combined nivolumab, ipilimumab, aspirin, low-dose cyclophosphamide and low-dose radiotherapy. Patients were eligible if they had advanced solid tumors that were TIL-negative. The CDR3, from cysteine to phenylalanine, totals 14 residues. The read is trimmed to its CDR3 DNA, 42 bases read in frame from base 1. Reading the germline V gene gives CDR1 ENHRY and CDR2 SYGVKD. V lost 6 bases and J lost 5 bases; the stretch between them is 13 bases long.

The sequencing used PBMCs, collected after low-dose radiotherapy plus immunotherapy. This sequence originates from a male donor with prostate cancer. The rearranged segments are TRBV10-3 and TRBJ2-2, with TRBD2 perhaps the D gene, on 5 matching bases. The nucleotide sequence reads as follows: TGTGCCATCAGCGACGAGGGAAGTACCGGGGAGCTGTTTTTT. Its product reads: CAISDEGSTGELFF.